Sequencing of this T cell receptor (beta chain) was carried out in a study of blood T cell repertoires in COVID-19. The overall study: The samples span acute and convalescent COVID-19 from the United States, Italy and Spain. The cDNA or gDNA used as material had been derived from T cells, B-cell-depleted T cells, or PBMCs.

In the authors' workflow: Reference gene primer amplification gave nucleated cell count estimates. Generated by immunoSEQ multiplex PCR, the TCRdb table keeps only in-frame clones and is missing some. The V and J calls and clone size come from that table; D and trimming were worked out from the DNA. The sample contains roughly 180,000 clones, 76% of which appear only once. This clone was observed a handful of times. Germline V gene lookup returns CDR1 SEHNR and CDR2 FQNEAQ (reference sequence). CDR3 size: 16 residues. Losses at the gene ends were 5 bases for V and 5 bases for J; bases not matched to a gene: 12.

Sequences were obtained from peripheral blood. The rearrangement uses TRBV7-9 and TRBJ2-5; 9 bases are a match to TRBD1. The sequence was obtained from a woman aged 45-65 years with active or convalescent COVID-19. CDR3 sequence: CASSPRRDREPETQYF. CDR3 nucleotides: TGTGCCAGCAGCCCCCGGCGGGACAGGGAGCCTGAGACCCAGTACTTC.